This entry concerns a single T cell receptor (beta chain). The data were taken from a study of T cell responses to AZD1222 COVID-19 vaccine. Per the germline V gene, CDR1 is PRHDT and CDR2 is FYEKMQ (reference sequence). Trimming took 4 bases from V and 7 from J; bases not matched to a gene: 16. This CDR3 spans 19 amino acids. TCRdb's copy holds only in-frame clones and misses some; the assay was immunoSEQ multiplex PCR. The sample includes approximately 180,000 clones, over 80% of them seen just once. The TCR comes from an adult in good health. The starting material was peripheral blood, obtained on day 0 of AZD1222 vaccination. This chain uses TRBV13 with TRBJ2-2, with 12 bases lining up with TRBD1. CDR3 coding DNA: TGTGCCAGCAGCTCGTATACGGCCGGGACAGGGGGCGCCGGCGGGGAGCTGTTTTTT. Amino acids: CASSSYTAGTGGAGGELFF. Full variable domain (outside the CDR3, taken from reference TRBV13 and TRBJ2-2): AAGVIQSPRHLIKEKRETATLKCYPIPRHDTVYWYQQGPGQDPQFLISFYEKMQSDKGSIPDRFSAQQFSDYHSELNMSSLELGDSALYFCASSSYTAGTGGAGGELFFGEGSRLTVL.